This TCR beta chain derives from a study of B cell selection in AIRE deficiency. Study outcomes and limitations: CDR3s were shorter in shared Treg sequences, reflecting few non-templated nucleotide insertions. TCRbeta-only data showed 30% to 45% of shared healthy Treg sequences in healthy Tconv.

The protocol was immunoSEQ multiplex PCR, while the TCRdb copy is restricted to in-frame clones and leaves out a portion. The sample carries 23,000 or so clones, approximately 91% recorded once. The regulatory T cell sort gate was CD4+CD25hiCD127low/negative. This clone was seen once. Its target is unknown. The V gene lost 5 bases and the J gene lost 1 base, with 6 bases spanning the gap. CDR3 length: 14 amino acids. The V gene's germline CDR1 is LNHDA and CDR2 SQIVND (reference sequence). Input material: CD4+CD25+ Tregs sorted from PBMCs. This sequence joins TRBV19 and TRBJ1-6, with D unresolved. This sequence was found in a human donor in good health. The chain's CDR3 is CASSAESYNSPLHF. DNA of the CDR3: TGTGCCAGTAGTGCAGAATCCTATAATTCACCCCTCCACTTT.